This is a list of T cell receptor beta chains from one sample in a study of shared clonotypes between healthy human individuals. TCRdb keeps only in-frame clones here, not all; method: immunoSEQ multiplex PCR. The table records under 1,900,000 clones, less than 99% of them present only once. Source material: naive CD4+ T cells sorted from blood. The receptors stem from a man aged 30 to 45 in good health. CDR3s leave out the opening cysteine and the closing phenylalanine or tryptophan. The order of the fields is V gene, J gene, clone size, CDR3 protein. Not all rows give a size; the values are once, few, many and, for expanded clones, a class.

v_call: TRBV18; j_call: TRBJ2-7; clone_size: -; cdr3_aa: ASSPPSVTSGYEQY
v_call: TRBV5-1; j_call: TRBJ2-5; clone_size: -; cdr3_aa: ASSFASGRVETQY
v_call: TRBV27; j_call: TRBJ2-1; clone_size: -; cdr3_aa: ASSLRERWNEQF
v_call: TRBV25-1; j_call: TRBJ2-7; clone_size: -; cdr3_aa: ASSVGREYKQY
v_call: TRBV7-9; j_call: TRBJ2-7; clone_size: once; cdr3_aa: ASSLDTGADEQY
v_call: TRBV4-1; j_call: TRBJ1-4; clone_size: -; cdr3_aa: ASSQPPGTADEKLF
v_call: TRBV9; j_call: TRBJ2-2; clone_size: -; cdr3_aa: ASTFTGNLNTGELF
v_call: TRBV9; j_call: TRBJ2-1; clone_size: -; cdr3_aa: ASSVTSSGGSSYNEQF
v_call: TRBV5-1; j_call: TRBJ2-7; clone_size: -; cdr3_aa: ASSSNPGLAVSYEQY
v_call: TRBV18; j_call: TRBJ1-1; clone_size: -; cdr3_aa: ASSPKGGQGDTEAF
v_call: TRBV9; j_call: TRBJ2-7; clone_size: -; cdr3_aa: ASSAGQRGAYEQY
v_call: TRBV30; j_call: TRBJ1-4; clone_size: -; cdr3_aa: AGDRGLANEKLF
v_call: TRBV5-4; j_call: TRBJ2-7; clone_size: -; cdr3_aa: ASSLSGAGTYEQY
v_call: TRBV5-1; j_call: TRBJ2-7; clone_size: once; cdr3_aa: ASSIQGQGLGYEQY
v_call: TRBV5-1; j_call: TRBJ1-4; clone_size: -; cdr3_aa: ASSFLSATNEKLF
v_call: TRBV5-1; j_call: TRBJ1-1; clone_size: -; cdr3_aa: ASSLFSGDMNTEAF
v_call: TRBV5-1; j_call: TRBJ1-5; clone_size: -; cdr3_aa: ASSFGTGIQPQH